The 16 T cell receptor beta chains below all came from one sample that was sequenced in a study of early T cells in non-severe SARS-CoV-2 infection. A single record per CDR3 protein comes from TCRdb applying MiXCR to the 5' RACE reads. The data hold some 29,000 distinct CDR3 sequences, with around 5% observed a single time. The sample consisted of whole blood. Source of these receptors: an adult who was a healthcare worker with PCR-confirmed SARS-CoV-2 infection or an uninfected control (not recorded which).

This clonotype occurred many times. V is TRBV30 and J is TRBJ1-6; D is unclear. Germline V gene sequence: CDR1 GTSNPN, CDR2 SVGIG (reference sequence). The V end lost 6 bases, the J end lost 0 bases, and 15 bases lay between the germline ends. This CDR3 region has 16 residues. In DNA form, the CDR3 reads TGTGCCTGTCAAACGGCGGGGAGCTCCTATAATTCACCCCTCCACTTT. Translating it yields CACQTAGSSYNSPLHF.

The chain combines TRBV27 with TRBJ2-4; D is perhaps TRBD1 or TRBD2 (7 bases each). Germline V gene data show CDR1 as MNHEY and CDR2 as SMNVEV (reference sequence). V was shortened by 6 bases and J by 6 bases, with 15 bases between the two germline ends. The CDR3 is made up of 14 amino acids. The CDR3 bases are TGTGCCAGCAGGAAACAGGGGAGGGGAAACATTCAGTACTTC. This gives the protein CASRKQGRGNIQYF.

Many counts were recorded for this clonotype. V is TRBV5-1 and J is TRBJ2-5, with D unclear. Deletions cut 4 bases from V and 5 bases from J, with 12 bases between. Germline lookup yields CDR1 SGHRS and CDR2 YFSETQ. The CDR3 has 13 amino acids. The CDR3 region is CASSVARFETQYF. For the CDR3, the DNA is TGCGCCAGCAGCGTAGCAAGGTTTGAGACCCAGTACTTC. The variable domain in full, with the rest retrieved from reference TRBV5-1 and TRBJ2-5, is KAGVTQTPRYLIKTRGQQVTLSCSPISGHRSVSWYQQTPGQGLQFLFEYFSETQRNKGNFPGRFSGRQFSNSRSEMNVSTLELGDSALYLCASSVARFETQYFGPGTRLLVL.

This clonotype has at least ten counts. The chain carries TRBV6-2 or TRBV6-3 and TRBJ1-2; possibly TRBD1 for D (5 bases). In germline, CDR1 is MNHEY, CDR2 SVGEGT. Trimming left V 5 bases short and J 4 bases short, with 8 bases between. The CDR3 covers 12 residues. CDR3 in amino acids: CASSRQSYGYTF. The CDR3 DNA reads TGTGCCAGCAGTCGACAGTCCTATGGCTACACCTTC.

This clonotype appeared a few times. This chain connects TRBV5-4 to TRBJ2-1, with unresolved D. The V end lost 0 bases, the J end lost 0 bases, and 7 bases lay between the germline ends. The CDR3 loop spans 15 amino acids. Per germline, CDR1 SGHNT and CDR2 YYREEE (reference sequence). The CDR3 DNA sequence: TGTGCCAGCAGCTTGGGAGGAAGCTCCTACAATGAGCAGTTCTTC. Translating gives CASSLGGSSYNEQFF.

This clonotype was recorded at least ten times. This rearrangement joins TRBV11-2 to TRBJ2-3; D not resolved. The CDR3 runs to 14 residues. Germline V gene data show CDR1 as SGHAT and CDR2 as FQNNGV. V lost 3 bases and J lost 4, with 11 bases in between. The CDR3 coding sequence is TGTGCCAGCAGCTTGGTGCTAGTGTCAGATACGCAGTATTTT. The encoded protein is CASSLVLVSDTQYF.

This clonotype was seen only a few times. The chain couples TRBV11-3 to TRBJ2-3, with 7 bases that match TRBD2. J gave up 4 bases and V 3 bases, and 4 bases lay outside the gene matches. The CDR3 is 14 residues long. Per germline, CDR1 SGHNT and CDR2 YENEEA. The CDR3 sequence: CASSFRAGSDTQYF. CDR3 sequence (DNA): TGTGCCAGCAGCTTCCGAGCGGGGTCAGATACGCAGTATTTT. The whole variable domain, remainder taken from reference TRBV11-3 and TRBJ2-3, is EAGVVQSPRYKIIEKKQPVAFWCNPISGHNTLYWYLQNLGQGPELLIRYENEEAVDDSQLPKDRFSAERLKGVDSTLKIQPAELGDSAVYLCASSFRAGSDTQYFGPGTRLTVL.

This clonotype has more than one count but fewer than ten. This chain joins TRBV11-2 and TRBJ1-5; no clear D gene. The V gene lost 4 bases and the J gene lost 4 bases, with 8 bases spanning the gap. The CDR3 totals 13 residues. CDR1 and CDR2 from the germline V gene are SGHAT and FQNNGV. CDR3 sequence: CASSYDGNQPQHF. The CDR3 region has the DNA TGTGCCAGCAGCTACGACGGGAATCAGCCCCAGCATTTT.

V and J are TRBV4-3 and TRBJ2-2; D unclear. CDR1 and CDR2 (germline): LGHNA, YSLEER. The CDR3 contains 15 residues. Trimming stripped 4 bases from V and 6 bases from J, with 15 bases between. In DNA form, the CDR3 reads TGCGCCAGCAGCCCCAATCAGATGGTTCCCGGGGAGCTGTTTTTT. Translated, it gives CASSPNQMVPGELFF.

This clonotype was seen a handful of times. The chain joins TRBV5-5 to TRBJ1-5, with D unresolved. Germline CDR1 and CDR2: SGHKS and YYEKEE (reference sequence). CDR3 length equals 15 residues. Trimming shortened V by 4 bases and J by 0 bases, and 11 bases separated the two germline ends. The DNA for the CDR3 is TGTGCCAGCAGCCCCACATCCTTTAGCAATCAGCCCCAGCATTTT. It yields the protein CASSPTSFSNQPQHF.

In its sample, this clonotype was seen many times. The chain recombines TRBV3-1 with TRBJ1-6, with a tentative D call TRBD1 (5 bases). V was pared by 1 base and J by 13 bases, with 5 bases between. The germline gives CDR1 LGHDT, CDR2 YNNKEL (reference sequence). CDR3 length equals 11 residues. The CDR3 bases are TGTGCCAGCAGCCAAGGGGGGCCCCTCCACTTT. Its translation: CASSQGGPLHF.

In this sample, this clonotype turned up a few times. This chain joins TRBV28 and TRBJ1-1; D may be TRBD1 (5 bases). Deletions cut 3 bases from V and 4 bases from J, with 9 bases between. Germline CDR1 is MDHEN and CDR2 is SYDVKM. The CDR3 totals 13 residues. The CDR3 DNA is TGTGCCAGCAGTTTGCCAGGGAGCACTGAAGCTTTCTTT. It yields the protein CASSLPGSTEAFF.

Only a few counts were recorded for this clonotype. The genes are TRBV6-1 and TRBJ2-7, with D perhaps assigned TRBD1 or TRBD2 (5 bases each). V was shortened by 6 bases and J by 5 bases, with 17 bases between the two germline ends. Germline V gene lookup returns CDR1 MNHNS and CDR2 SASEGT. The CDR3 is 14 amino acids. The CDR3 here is CASRAGTLRDEQYF. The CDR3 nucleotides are TGTGCCAGCAGAGCCGGGACCCTGAGGGACGAGCAGTACTTC.

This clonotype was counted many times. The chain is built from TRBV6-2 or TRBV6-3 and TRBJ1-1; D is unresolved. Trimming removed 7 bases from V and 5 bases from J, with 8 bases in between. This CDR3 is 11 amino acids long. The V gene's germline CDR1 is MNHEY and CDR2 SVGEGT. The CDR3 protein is CASILGTEAFF. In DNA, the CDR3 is TGTGCCAGCATACTAGGTACTGAAGCTTTCTTT.

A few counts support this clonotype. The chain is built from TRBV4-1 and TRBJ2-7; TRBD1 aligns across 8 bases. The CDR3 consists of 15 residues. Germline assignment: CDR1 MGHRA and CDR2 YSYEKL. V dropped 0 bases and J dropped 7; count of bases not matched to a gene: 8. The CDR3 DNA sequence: TGCGCCAGCAGCCAAGAATTGCAGGGGGCGGATGAGCAGTACTTC. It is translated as CASSQELQGADEQYF.

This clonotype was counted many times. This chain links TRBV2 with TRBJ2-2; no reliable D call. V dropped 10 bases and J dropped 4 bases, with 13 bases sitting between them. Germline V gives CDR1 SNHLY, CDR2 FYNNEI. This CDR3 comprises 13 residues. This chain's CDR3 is CATKRTVTGELFF. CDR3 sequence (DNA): TGTGCCACCAAAAGGACGGTCACCGGGGAGCTGTTTTTT.